This T cell receptor beta chain originates from a study of Graves' ophthalmopathy and Graves' hyperthyroidism. Study details: Investigators collected peripheral blood at initial diagnosis, before any treatment was given.

Symptoms, serum thyroxine and TRAb, thyroid ultrasound, and orbital computed tomography formed the diagnostic basis. PBMCs were isolated from a roughly 10 ml sample of fresh peripheral blood. The authors amplified TCR beta CDR3 regions, and they did so from RNA transcripts for repertoire sequencing. Second-round multiplex PCR followed a first-round RT-PCR using HTBI primers. TCRdb used MiXCR to reprocess the multiplex PCR reads, holding one entry per CDR3 protein. Here the sample spans 650,000 to 800,000 distinct CDR3 sequences, approximately 39% being singletons. From germline, CDR1 is SNHLY and CDR2 FYNNEI. This CDR3 region has 18 residues. The V segment lost 7 bases and the J segment 1 base; nucleotides outside the gene matches: 12.

The origin of this receptor is an adult man with Graves' ophthalmopathy. The sample taken for sequencing was peripheral blood. The chain recombines TRBV2 with TRBJ2-6, with TRBD1 matching over 8 bases. In DNA, the CDR3 is TGTGCCAGCAAAATAAGGGGGACAGGTTTTTCTGGGGCCAACGTCCTGACTTTC. Translated: CASKIRGTGFSGANVLTF.